The 30 T cell receptor beta chains listed next were all sequenced from one sample in a study of T cells in Graves' hyperthyroidism and ophthalmopathy. RNA transcripts yielded amplified TCR beta CDR3 regions. Carried out on the TCR CDR3, a first-round RT-PCR used the HTBI primer set. TCRdb processed the multiplex PCR reads anew with MiXCR; each CDR3 protein has one entry. The table records 460,000 or so distinct CDR3 sequences, roughly 14% of them present only once. Sequencing was carried out using blood. These TCRs come from a woman in her late teens or twenties with Graves' hyperthyroidism.

Ten or more counts support this clonotype. The rearrangement uses TRBV12-3 or TRBV12-4 and TRBJ2-5; D unclear. CDR3 length: 14 amino acids. V lost 6 bases and J lost 3, with 14 bases in between. The CDR3 bases are TGTGCCAGCAGACCCGACTCAACCGAAGAGACCCAGTACTTC. Translating it yields CASRPDSTEETQYF.

This clonotype was recorded at least ten times. This chain connects TRBV6-1 to TRBJ1-5; no definite D call. The germline gives CDR1 MNHNS, CDR2 SASEGT. The CDR3 loop spans 14 amino acids. V lost 6 bases and J 1 base, leaving 10 bases between the germline ends. The CDR3 spells CASSVSGSNQPQHF. The CDR3 bases are TGTGCCAGCAGCGTCAGTGGGAGCAATCAGCCCCAGCATTTT.

In this sample, this clonotype turned up many times. V usage is TRBV27 and J usage is TRBJ2-1; D might be TRBD2 (6 bases). Deletions cut 7 bases from V and 6 bases from J, with 22 bases between. Germline V lookup: CDR1 MNHEY, CDR2 SMNVEV (reference sequence). This CDR3 is 16 amino acids long. The chain's CDR3 is CASNPSIRGSLNEQFF. For the CDR3, the DNA is TGTGCCAGCAACCCCTCGATCCGGGGGTCACTCAATGAGCAGTTCTTC.

This clonotype was picked up many times. The rearrangement joins TRBV28 to TRBJ2-7; 7 bases align to TRBD2. V dropped 4 bases and J dropped 3; count of bases not matched to a gene: 9. The CDR3 extends over 15 amino acids. Germline-derived CDR1 and CDR2 are MDHEN and SYDVKM. The CDR3 bases are TGTGCCAGCAGTTCCCTGGGAGGGGTAGACTACGAGCAGTACGTC. Protein sequence: CASSSLGGVDYEQYV.

At least ten counts were recorded for this clonotype. The V gene is TRBV5-5, the J gene TRBJ1-1; 8 bases are a match to TRBD1. Germline CDR1 is SGHKS and CDR2 is YYEKEE (reference sequence). V was pared by 4 bases and J by 0 bases, with 8 bases of the junction left unmatched. CDR3 length: 16 amino acids. The CDR3 DNA reads as TGTGCCAGCAGCCGCGGACAGGGCGTTATGAACACTGAAGCTTTCTTT. This gives the protein CASSRGQGVMNTEAFF.

This clonotype was found a few times. It may be a read error: a sequence one base away is much more abundant. V gene TRBV11-2 combines with J gene TRBJ2-1; 9 nucleotides align to TRBD2. The CDR3 covers 16 residues. CDR1 and CDR2 (germline): SGHAT, FQNNGV. The CDR3 sequence is CASGLLAGQGYNEQFF. The CDR3 DNA reads as TGTGCCAGCGGCTTACTAGCGGGTCAAGGGTACAATGAGCAGTTCTTC.

This clonotype was recorded many times. The chain recombines TRBV28 with TRBJ2-2, with TRBD1 identical over 8 bases. The CDR3 has 15 residues. Germline assignment: CDR1 MDHEN and CDR2 SYDVKM. J lost 6 bases, V lost 5 bases, and 8 bases had no gene match. This CDR3 is CASSPPGRGPGELFF. As DNA, the CDR3 is TGTGCCAGCAGTCCGCCGGGCAGGGGGCCCGGGGAGCTGTTTTTT. The whole variable domain, filled in from reference TRBV28 and TRBJ2-2, reads DVKVTQSSRYLVKRTGEKVFLECVQDMDHENMFWYRQDPGLGLRLIYFSYDVKMKEKGDIPEGYSVSREKKERFSLILESASTNQTSMYLCASSPPGRGPGELFFGEGSRLTVL.

This clonotype has only one observation. The chain couples TRBV10-2 to TRBJ1-5; weak D call: TRBD1 (5 bases). CDR3 length: 13 amino acids. Trimming shortened V by 11 bases and J by 7 bases, and 18 bases separated the two germline ends. CDR1 and CDR2 from the germline V gene are WSHSY and SAAADI. The CDR3 is CASAPQGRQPQHF. CDR3 DNA sequence: TGCGCCTCAGCCCCCCAGGGCCGACAGCCCCAGCATTTT.

This clonotype was picked up a small number of times. The V call is TRBV5-1, the J call TRBJ2-1; D gene uncertain. This CDR3 region has 13 residues. Per the germline V gene, CDR1 is SGHRS and CDR2 is YFSETQ. Trimming removed 0 bases from V and 5 bases from J, with 6 bases in between. The CDR3 spells CASSLVPDNEQFF. CDR3 nucleotides: TGCGCCAGCAGCTTGGTACCGGACAATGAGCAGTTCTTC.

This clonotype was recorded many times. The chain employs TRBV20-1 and TRBJ2-3; TRBD1 is a possible D gene (7 bases). The CDR3 length is 13 residues. Deletions cut 7 bases from V and 7 bases from J, with 18 bases between. Germline V CDR1 and CDR2: DFQATT, SNEGSKA (reference sequence). The CDR3 DNA is TGCAGTGTTAGGGGGCGGGCGGGATATACGCAGTATTTT. Encoded protein: CSVRGRAGYTQYF.

This clonotype was seen repeatedly, ten times or more. The chain recombines TRBV19 with TRBJ1-1, with D maybe TRBD1 (5 bases). This CDR3 region has 13 residues. V shed 1 base and J shed 8 bases, with 11 bases lying between them. Germline CDR1 and CDR2: LNHDA and SQIVND (reference sequence). The CDR3 spells CASSIGGYLEAFF. CDR3 DNA: TGTGCCAGTAGTATAGGGGGGTACCTGGAAGCTTTCTTT.

This clonotype was seen only a few times. This chain links TRBV10-3 with TRBJ1-2; possible D gene TRBD1, 5 bases. CDR3 length equals 13 residues. Germline values: CDR1 ENHRY, CDR2 SYGVKD. Trimming took off 5 bases at V and 5 bases at J, with 12 bases between the two ends. CDR3 bases: TGTGCCATCAGTCAACAGGTGAAGTATGGCTACACCTTC. Its protein is CAISQQVKYGYTF.

The CDR3 sequence: CASSQQQGNTEAFF. In DNA form, the CDR3 reads TGTGCCAGCAGCCAGCAACAGGGGAACACTGAAGCTTTCTTT. V is TRBV4-2 and J is TRBJ1-1, with D maybe TRBD1 (6 bases). This CDR3 region has 14 residues. Germline V gene data show CDR1 as LGHNA and CDR2 as YNFKEQ. V lost 3 bases to trimming and J lost 1 base, with 9 bases between them.

This clonotype was found a few times. The rearrangement links TRBV7-9 to TRBJ2-5, with TRBD2 as a possible D gene (6 bases). CDR1 is SEHNR and CDR2 is FQNEAQ in the germline V gene (reference sequence). The CDR3 loop spans 15 amino acids. V was cut by 1 base and J by 4 bases, with 13 bases left in between. The CDR3 nucleotides read TGTGCCAGCAGCTTAGATGGCCGGGAGTCAGAGACCCAGTACTTC. Amino acid sequence: CASSLDGRESETQYF.

In its sample, this clonotype was seen many times. This rearrangement joins TRBV11-2 to TRBJ2-3, with unresolved D. The germline gives CDR1 SGHAT, CDR2 FQNNGV. The V and J ends lost 5 bases and 0 bases respectively, with 6 bases between them. This CDR3 is 13 amino acids long. The CDR3 reads CASSPLSTDTQYF. CDR3 bases: TGTGCCAGCAGCCCTCTTAGCACAGATACGCAGTATTTT.

This clonotype showed up many times. The rearrangement joins TRBV5-1 to TRBJ1-2; TRBD1 matches 9 bases. The ends lost 4 bases at V and 4 bases at J; junction bases unmatched: 17. Per germline, CDR1 SGHRS and CDR2 YFSETQ. The CDR3 covers 18 residues. CDR3 nucleotides: TGCGCCAGCAGCAAGGGACAGGGTTTATCGCTGACATCCTATGGCTACACCTTC. This gives the protein CASSKGQGLSLTSYGYTF.

The chain links TRBV20-1 to TRBJ2-1, with TRBD2 matching 8 bases. The CDR3 has 16 amino acids. Germline CDR1 is DFQATT and CDR2 is SNEGSKA (reference sequence). J was trimmed by 2 bases and V by 5 bases; bases with no gene match: 11. In nucleotides, the CDR3 is TGCAGTGCTCTCAGGCGACGGGAGGGCCCCTACAATGAGCAGTTCTTC. Amino acids: CSALRRREGPYNEQFF.

This clonotype was recorded many times. The chain employs TRBV27 and TRBJ2-2; 7 bases fit TRBD1. The V and J ends lost 5 bases and 8 bases, in that order; junction bases with no gene match: 11. The CDR3 runs 15 residues. Germline V gene sequence: CDR1 MNHEY, CDR2 SMNVEV (reference sequence). The CDR3 protein is CASSPGTVVVGELFF. The CDR3 DNA follows: TGTGCCAGCAGTCCCGGGACAGTGGTTGTTGGGGAGCTGTTTTTT.

This clonotype was seen at least ten times. The chain is built from TRBV27 and TRBJ2-2; D is uncertain. The CDR3 is 12 amino acids. V lost 5 bases and J 4 bases, leaving 5 bases between the germline ends. Germline V gives CDR1 MNHEY, CDR2 SMNVEV (reference sequence). Here the CDR3 DNA reads TGTGCCAGCAGTCGTATCACCGGGGAGCTGTTTTTT. Encoded protein: CASSRITGELFF.

The chain has TRBV3-1 and TRBJ2-1, with 8 bases aligning to TRBD2. This CDR3 region has 15 residues. Germline-derived CDR1 and CDR2 are LGHDT and YNNKEL (reference sequence). Trimming at V came to 2 bases and at J to 8 bases, leaving 8 bases not matched to a gene. The chain's CDR3 is CASSQPGLGIYEQFF. The CDR3, as DNA: TGTGCCAGCAGCCAACCGGGACTAGGTATATATGAGCAGTTCTTC.

The J gene is TRBJ2-7, the V gene TRBV13, with TRBD2 identical over 9 bases. CDR3 length: 16 amino acids. Germline CDR1 reads PRHDT; CDR2 reads FYEKMQ (reference sequence). V lost 4 bases and J lost 0; bases outside the gene matches: 7. The CDR3 DNA reads as TGTGCCAGCAGCTCATCAAAGACTAGCGGCTCCTACGAGCAGTACGTC. Protein product: CASSSSKTSGSYEQYV.

This clonotype was recorded at least ten times. The chain carries TRBV29-1 and TRBJ1-1; D not resolved. Trimming left V 7 bases short and J 4 bases short, with 13 bases between. Germline V gene data show CDR1 as SQVTM and CDR2 as ANQGSEA. The CDR3 loop spans 12 amino acids. The chain's CDR3 is CSAFIGSTEAFF. In DNA form, the CDR3 reads TGCAGCGCCTTTATAGGGAGCACTGAAGCTTTCTTT.

This rearrangement joins TRBV10-3 to TRBJ1-1, with D hard to call. Trimming pared 10 bases from V and 0 bases from J, leaving 12 bases between. Looked up from germline, CDR1 is ENHRY and CDR2 is SYGVKD. CDR3 length: 13 amino acids. The CDR3 loop is CATSGGVNTEAFF. CDR3 DNA: TGTGCCACCTCGGGCGGGGTGAACACTGAAGCTTTCTTT.

The chain combines TRBV27 with TRBJ2-6; 10 nucleotides agree with TRBD2. With 6 bases clipped from V and 2 bases from J, the junction kept 7 bases outside the gene matches. CDR3 size: 17 residues. In germline, CDR1 is MNHEY, CDR2 SMNVEV (reference sequence). The DNA for the CDR3 is TGTGCCAGCAGACCCAGCGGGAGGGTTCCTGGGGCCAACGTCCTGACTTTC. This gives the protein CASRPSGRVPGANVLTF.

This chain's CDR3 is CASSTGGWTEAFF. CDR3 nucleotide sequence: TGTGCCAGCAGCACAGGGGGGTGGACTGAAGCTTTCTTT. The genes are TRBV12-3 or TRBV12-4 and TRBJ1-1; TRBD1 agrees at 8 bases. The CDR3 loop spans 13 amino acids. Trimming at V came to 6 bases and at J to 5 bases, leaving 5 bases not matched to a gene.

The chain links TRBV10-3 to TRBJ2-7, with D hard to call. The CDR3 is made up of 14 amino acids. Trimming removed 4 bases from V and 0 bases from J, with 10 bases in between. Per germline, CDR1 ENHRY and CDR2 SYGVKD. CDR3 sequence: CAISADVSSYEQYV. The CDR3 DNA sequence: TGTGCCATCAGTGCGGACGTAAGCTCCTACGAGCAGTACGTC.

This clonotype was seen many times. This chain links TRBV11-3 with TRBJ1-1; 7 nucleotides line up with TRBD1. Germline CDR1 reads SGHNT; CDR2 reads YENEEA. The CDR3 contains 15 residues. The ends lost 5 bases at V and 0 bases at J; junction bases unmatched: 6. CDR3 DNA: TGTGCCAGCAGCGCATGGGACAGTGTGAACACTGAAGCTTTCTTT. Translated, it gives CASSAWDSVNTEAFF. Full variable domain (rest looked up from reference TRBV11-3 and TRBJ1-1): EAGVVQSPRYKIIEKKQPVAFWCNPISGHNTLYWYLQNLGQGPELLIRYENEEAVDDSQLPKDRFSAERLKGVDSTLKIQPAELGDSAVYLCASSAWDSVNTEAFFGQGTRLTVV.

The DNA for the CDR3 is TGTGCCAGCAGTTTACTAGCCATGCCTAGCGGGCAGTTCTTC. It yields the protein CASSLLAMPSGQFF. The gene calls are TRBV12-3 or TRBV12-4 and TRBJ2-1; TRBD2 agrees at 7 bases. V shed 2 bases, J shed 12 bases, and the junction held 10 bases outside the gene matches. There are 14 residues in the CDR3.

This clonotype was seen more than once but under ten times. A single base separates this from a much larger clone, so it may be a read error. The rearrangement joins TRBV7-8 to TRBJ2-5, with TRBD2 as a possible D gene (6 bases). The end of the DNA fits TRBJ2-1 better, so the J call may be wrong. The CDR3 contains 16 residues. Germline loops: CDR1 SGHVS, CDR2 FQNEAQ. CDR3 sequence: CASSLWRLAIRETQFF. For the CDR3, the DNA is TGTGCCAGCAGCTTATGGCGCCTAGCGATTAGAGAGACCCAGTTCTTC.

This clonotype was counted ten times or more. The chain is built from TRBV12-3 or TRBV12-4 and TRBJ1-2, with D maybe TRBD1 (6 bases). The ends were cut back, 8 bases at V and 5 bases at J, with 12 bases in the middle. This CDR3 has 12 residues. The CDR3 loop reads CASAEGQYGYTF. CDR3 bases: TGTGCCAGCGCCGAGGGACAATATGGCTACACCTTC.